This TCR beta chain came from a study of blood T cell repertoires in COVID-19. Study summary: COVID-19 samples from acute and convalescent phases originated in the United States, Italy and Spain.

Authors' analysis steps: Nucleated cell number was recorded as an estimate derived from reference gene primer amplification. TCRdb's table, derived via immunoSEQ multiplex PCR, lists solely in-frame clones and lacks some. The D gene and trimming were derived from the DNA, and the V and J assignments and clone size from that table. There are some 150,000 clones in the sample; over 70% occur only once, and less than 4.5% lies in the top ten. Those enrolled, adults aged roughly 18 to 100 years, came from fewer than 25 US areas. Participants were placed into cohorts based on the clinical history they reported. Material: PBMCs or T cells enriched from blood (not recorded which). The TCR originated in a woman between 45 and 60 years old in a cohort exposed to, infected with or recovered from COVID-19 (not recorded which).

The CDR3 DNA follows: TGTGCCAGCAGTGAATTCACGGGGGGGAACATCTCCTACAATGAGCAGTTCTTC. Its protein is CASSEFTGGNISYNEQFF. The chain uses TRBV25-1 and TRBJ2-1; 8 nucleotides match TRBD2. V lost 1 base to trimming and J lost 0 bases; unmatched junction nucleotides: 8. The germline CDR1 and CDR2 sequences are MGHDK and SYGVNS. The CDR3 spans 18 residues.